One sample yielded the 13 T cell receptor beta chains listed below, sequenced in a study of shared clonotypes between healthy human individuals. Data came from immunoSEQ multiplex PCR; TCRdb stores just in-frame clones and leaves some out. The sample yields some 2,000,000 clones, roughly 96% seen once. Sequenced input: naive CD4+ T cells sorted from blood. Subset defined: CD45RA+ positively selected. These receptors all stem from a man younger than 30 in good health.

The rearrangement joins TRBV30 to TRBJ2-2, with D possibly called TRBD1 or TRBD2 (6 bases each). Germline V CDR1 and CDR2: GTSNPN, SVGIG (reference sequence). There are 15 residues in the CDR3. Trimming took off 2 bases at V and 4 bases at J, with 14 bases between the two ends. CDR3 sequence reads: CAWSTGAGATGELFF. Here the CDR3 DNA reads TGTGCCTGGAGTACGGGGGCAGGGGCCACCGGGGAGCTGTTTTTT.

V is TRBV18 and J is TRBJ2-7; TRBD2 agrees at 9 bases. Germline V gene lookup returns CDR1 KGHSH and CDR2 LQKENI. Trimming cost V 1 base and J 0 bases; bases outside gene matches: 4. This CDR3 contains 16 residues. CDR3 coding DNA: TGTGCCAGCTCACCACTAGCGGGAGTGATCTCCTACGAGCAGTACTTC. It encodes CASSPLAGVISYEQYF. Full variable domain (remainder filled in from reference TRBV18 and TRBJ2-7): NAGVMQNPRHLVRRRGQEARLRCSPMKGHSHVYWYRQLPEEGLKFMVYLQKENIIDESGMPKERFSAEFPKEGPSILRIQQVVRGDSAAYFCASSPLAGVISYEQYFGPGTRLTVT.

This sequence joins TRBV11-2 and TRBJ2-7; D possibly corresponds to TRBD2 (6 bases). The germline V gene encodes CDR1 SGHAT and CDR2 FQNNGV. The CDR3 is 13 amino acids. The V end lost 6 bases, the J end lost 2 bases, and 11 bases lay between the germline ends. This CDR3 reads CASRTTRPYEQYF. CDR3 nucleotides: TGTGCCAGCAGGACGACTAGACCCTACGAGCAGTACTTC.

V and J are TRBV20-1 and TRBJ2-1; D remains unclear. Germline-derived CDR1 and CDR2 are DFQATT and SNEGSKA (reference sequence). The CDR3 is 10 amino acids. Trimming removed 8 bases at V and 8 bases at J, with 10 bases between. The CDR3 region has the DNA TGCAGTCCGGGCGGTTATGAGCAGTTCTTC. Encoded protein: CSPGGYEQFF.

J is TRBJ1-6 and V is TRBV6-5; weak D call: TRBD1 (5 bases). CDR1 and CDR2 from the germline V gene are MNHEY and SVGAGI. CDR3 length: 14 residues. V was pared by 8 bases and J by 8 bases, with 16 bases between. The CDR3 coding sequence is TGTGCCAGCGGAATAGGGGCGCGAGATTCACCCCTCCACTTT. This gives the protein CASGIGARDSPLHF.

V usage is TRBV29-1 and J usage is TRBJ2-3; tentatively, D is TRBD1 or TRBD2 (5 bases each). Germline V gene lookup returns CDR1 SQVTM and CDR2 ANQGSEA. Trimming removed 6 bases at V and 0 bases at J, with 19 bases between. This CDR3 spans 16 amino acids. CDR3: CSVPPGLAFSTDTQYF. The CDR3 DNA reads as TGCAGCGTCCCGCCGGGGCTAGCTTTTAGCACAGATACGCAGTATTTT.

The V gene is TRBV5-4, the J gene TRBJ1-2, with TRBD1 identical over 11 bases. This CDR3 has 16 amino acids. CDR1 is SGHNT and CDR2 is YYREEE in the germline V gene (reference sequence). V trimming: 0 bases; J trimming: 3 bases; junction bases outside the gene matches: 4. The CDR3 DNA sequence: TGTGCCAGCAGCTTGGCCCGGGACAGGGGGGACTATGGCTACACCTTC. This encodes CASSLARDRGDYGYTF.

The chain's CDR3 is CASSLGAGARSQNYGYTF. CDR3 bases: TGCGCCAGCAGCTTGGGGGCCGGAGCCCGAAGCCAGAACTATGGCTACACCTTC. The chain has TRBV5-1 and TRBJ1-2; unclear D gene. V dropped 0 bases and J dropped 2 bases, with 20 bases sitting between them. The germline V gene has CDR1 SGHRS and CDR2 YFSETQ. This CDR3 has 18 residues.

This clone came up once. The chain employs TRBV6-5 and TRBJ1-3; TRBD1 is a possible D gene (6 bases). Looked up from germline, CDR1 is MNHEY and CDR2 is SVGAGI. CDR3 size: 16 residues. V was pared by 0 bases and J by 0 bases, with 9 bases between. CDR3 sequence: CASSYSRQASGNTIYF. The DNA for the CDR3 is TGTGCCAGCAGTTACTCGAGACAGGCCTCTGGAAACACCATATATTTT.

The CDR3 coding sequence is TGTGCCAGCAGCTTAGTGGGGGGGTCCGAGCAGTACTTC. Residues: CASSLVGGSEQYF. V gene TRBV11-2 combines with J gene TRBJ2-7, with TRBD2 identical over 7 bases. This CDR3 region has 13 residues. CDR1 and CDR2 (germline): SGHAT, FQNNGV. The V and J ends lost 1 base and 6 bases, in that order; junction bases with no gene match: 3.

V is TRBV2 and J is TRBJ1-1; D ambiguous. The CDR3 runs 12 residues. Per the germline V gene, CDR1 is SNHLY and CDR2 is FYNNEI. V dropped 3 bases and J dropped 11 bases, with 13 bases sitting between them. DNA of the CDR3: TGTGCCAGCAGTGATCAGGTTTTTTGGGCTTTCTTT. Translating gives CASSDQVFWAFF.

The chain recombines TRBV5-1 with TRBJ2-1, with 7 bases that match TRBD1. V shed 4 bases, J shed 4 bases, and the junction held 17 bases outside the gene matches. Germline V gives CDR1 SGHRS, CDR2 YFSETQ. This CDR3 comprises 18 residues. As DNA, the CDR3 is TGCGCCAGCAGCGGGGATATTTGGGACAGAAGAAGATACAATGAGCAGTTCTTC. Translation: CASSGDIWDRRRYNEQFF. Full variable domain (outside the CDR3, taken from reference TRBV5-1 and TRBJ2-1): KAGVTQTPRYLIKTRGQQVTLSCSPISGHRSVSWYQQTPGQGLQFLFEYFSETQRNKGNFPGRFSGRQFSNSRSEMNVSTLELGDSALYLCASSGDIWDRRRYNEQFFGPGTRLTVL.

The chain joins TRBV7-9 to TRBJ2-1, with TRBD1 matching 7 bases. CDR1 is SEHNR, CDR2 FQNEAQ, per germline (reference sequence). V gave up 2 bases and J gave up 7 bases; unmatched junction bases: 8. This CDR3 contains 15 residues. This CDR3 is CASSLRQGVGNEQFF. In nucleotides, the CDR3 is TGTGCCAGCAGCTTACGCCAGGGGGTAGGGAATGAGCAGTTCTTC.